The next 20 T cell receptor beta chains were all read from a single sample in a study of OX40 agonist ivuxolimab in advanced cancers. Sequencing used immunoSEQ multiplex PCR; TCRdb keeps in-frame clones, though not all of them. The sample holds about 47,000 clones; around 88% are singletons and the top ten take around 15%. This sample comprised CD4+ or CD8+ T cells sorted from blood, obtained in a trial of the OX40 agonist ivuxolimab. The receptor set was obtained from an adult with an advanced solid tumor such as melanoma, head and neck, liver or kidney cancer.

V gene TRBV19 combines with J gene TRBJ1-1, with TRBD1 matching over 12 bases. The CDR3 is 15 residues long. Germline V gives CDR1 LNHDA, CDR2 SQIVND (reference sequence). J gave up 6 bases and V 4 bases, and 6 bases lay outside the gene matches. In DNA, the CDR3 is TGTGCCAGTAGTACCCAGGGACAGGGGGCCTCTGAAGCTTTCTTT. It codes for CASSTQGQGASEAFF.

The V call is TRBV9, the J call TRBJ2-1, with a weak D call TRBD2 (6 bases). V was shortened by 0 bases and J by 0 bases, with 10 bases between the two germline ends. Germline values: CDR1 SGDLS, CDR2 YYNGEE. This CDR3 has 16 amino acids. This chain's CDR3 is CASSVGSGRSYNEQFF. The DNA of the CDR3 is TGTGCCAGCAGCGTAGGTAGCGGACGCTCCTACAATGAGCAGTTCTTC.

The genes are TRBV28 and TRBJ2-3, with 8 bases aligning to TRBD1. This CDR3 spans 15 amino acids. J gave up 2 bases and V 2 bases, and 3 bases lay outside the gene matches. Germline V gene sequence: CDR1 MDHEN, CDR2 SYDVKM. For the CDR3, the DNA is TGTGCCAGCAGTTTACAGGGGGCGCCCACAGATACGCAGTATTTT. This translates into CASSLQGAPTDTQYF. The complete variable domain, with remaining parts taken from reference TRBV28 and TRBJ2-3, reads DVKVTQSSRYLVKRTGEKVFLECVQDMDHENMFWYRQDPGLGLRLIYFSYDVKMKEKGDIPEGYSVSREKKERFSLILESASTNQTSMYLCASSLQGAPTDTQYFGPGTRLTVL.

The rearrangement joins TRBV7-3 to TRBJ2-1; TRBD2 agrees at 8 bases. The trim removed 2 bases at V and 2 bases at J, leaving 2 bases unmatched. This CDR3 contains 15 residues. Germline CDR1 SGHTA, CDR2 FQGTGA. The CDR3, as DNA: TGTGCCAGCAGCTTAGTAGCGGGACCCTACAATGAGCAGTTCTTC. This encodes CASSLVAGPYNEQFF.

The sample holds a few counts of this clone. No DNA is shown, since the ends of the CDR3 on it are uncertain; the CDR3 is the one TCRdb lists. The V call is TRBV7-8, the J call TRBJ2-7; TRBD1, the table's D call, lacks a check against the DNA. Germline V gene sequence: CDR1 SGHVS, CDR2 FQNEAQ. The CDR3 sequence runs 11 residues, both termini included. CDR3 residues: CASSFGQGSYF.

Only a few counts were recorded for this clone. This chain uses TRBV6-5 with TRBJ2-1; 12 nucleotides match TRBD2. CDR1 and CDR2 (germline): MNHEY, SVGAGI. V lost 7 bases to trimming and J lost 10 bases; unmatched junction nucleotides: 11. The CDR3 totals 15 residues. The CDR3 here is CASTRLAGVRGEQFF. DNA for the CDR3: TGTGCCAGCACCCGACTAGCGGGAGTTCGGGGGGAGCAGTTCTTC.

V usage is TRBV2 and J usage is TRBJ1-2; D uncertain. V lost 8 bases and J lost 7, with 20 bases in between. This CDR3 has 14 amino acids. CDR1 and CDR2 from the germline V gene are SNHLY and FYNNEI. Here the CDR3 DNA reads TGTGCCAGCTCCGGACGGTGGCAGTCGGGTGGCTACACCTTC. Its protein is CASSGRWQSGGYTF.

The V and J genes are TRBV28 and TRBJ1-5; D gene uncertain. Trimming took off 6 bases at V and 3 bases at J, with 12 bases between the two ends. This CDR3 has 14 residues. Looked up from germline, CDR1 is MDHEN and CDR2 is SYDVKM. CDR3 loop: CASSQSGVNQPQHF. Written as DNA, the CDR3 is TGTGCCAGCAGCCAATCGGGCGTCAATCAGCCCCAGCATTTT.

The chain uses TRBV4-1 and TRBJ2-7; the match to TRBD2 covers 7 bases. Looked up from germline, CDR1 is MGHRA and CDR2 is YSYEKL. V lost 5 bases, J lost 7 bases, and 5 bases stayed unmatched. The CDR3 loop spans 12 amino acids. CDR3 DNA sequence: TGCGCCAGCAGCAAATCCGGGAGGGAGCAGTACTTC. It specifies CASSKSGREQYF.

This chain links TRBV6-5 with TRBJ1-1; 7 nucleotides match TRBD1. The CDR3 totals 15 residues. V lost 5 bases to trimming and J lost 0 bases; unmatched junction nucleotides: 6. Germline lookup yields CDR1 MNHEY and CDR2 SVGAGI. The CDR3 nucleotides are TGTGCCAGCAGTGCAGGGGGAGGTTTGAACACTGAAGCTTTCTTT. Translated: CASSAGGGLNTEAFF.

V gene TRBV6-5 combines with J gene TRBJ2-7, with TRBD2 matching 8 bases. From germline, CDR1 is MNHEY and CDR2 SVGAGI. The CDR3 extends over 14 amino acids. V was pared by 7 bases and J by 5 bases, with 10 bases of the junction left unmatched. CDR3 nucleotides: TGTGCCAGCAACCCTAGCGGGCCCCCCAACGAGCAGTACTTC. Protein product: CASNPSGPPNEQYF.

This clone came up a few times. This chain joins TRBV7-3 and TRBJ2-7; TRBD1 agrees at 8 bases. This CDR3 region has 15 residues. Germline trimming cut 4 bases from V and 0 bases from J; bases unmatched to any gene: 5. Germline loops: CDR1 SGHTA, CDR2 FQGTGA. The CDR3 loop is CASSSGQGPSYEQYF. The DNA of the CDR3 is TGTGCCAGCAGCTCCGGACAGGGCCCCTCCTACGAGCAGTACTTC.

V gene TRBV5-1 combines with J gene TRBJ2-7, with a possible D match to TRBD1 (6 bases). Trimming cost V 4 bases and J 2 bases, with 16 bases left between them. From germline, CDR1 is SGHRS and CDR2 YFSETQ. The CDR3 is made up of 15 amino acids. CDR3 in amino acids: CASSPRDTQAYEQYF. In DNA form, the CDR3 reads TGCGCCAGCAGCCCACGGGACACCCAGGCCTACGAGCAGTACTTC.

DNA of the CDR3: TGCGCCAGCAGAAGACTAGCGGTAGACCCCACCGGGGAGCTGTTTTTT. Its protein is CASRRLAVDPTGELFF. The V and J genes are TRBV5-1 and TRBJ2-2; 9 nucleotides match TRBD2. Germline-derived CDR1 and CDR2 are SGHRS and YFSETQ. V shed 5 bases, J shed 4 bases, and the junction held 9 bases outside the gene matches. The CDR3 length is 16 residues.

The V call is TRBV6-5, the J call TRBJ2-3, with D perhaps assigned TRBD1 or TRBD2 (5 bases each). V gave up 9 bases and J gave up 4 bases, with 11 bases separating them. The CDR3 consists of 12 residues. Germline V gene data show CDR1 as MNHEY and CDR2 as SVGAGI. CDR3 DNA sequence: TGTGCCAGAGAGGGGTGGGCAGATACGCAGTATTTT. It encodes CAREGWADTQYF.

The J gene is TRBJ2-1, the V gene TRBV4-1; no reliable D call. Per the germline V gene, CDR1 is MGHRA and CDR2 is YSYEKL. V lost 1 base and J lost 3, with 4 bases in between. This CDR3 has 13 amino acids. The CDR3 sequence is CASSQAGYNEQFF. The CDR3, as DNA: TGCGCCAGCAGCCAAGCTGGCTACAATGAGCAGTTCTTC.

DNA for the CDR3: TGTGCCAGCAGCTTAGGGCCAGGTTGGGAGACCCAGTACTTC. It yields the protein CASSLGPGWETQYF. The gene calls are TRBV7-2 and TRBJ2-5; no clear D. Germline assignment: CDR1 SGHTA and CDR2 FQGNSA. The CDR3 contains 14 residues. Trimming took 1 base from V and 5 from J, leaving 11 bases between them. The variable domain in full, with the rest retrieved from reference TRBV7-2 and TRBJ2-5, is GAGVSQSPSNKVTEKGKDVELRCDPISGHTALYWYRQSLGQGLEFLIYFQGNSAPDKSGLPSDRFSAERTGGSVSTLTIQRTQQEDSAVYLCASSLGPGWETQYFGPGTRLLVL.

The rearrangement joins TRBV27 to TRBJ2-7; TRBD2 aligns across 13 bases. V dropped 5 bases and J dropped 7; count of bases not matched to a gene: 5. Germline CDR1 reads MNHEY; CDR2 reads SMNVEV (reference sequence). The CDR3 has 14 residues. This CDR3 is CASSRTSGSREQYF. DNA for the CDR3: TGTGCCAGCAGTAGGACTAGCGGGAGCCGAGAGCAGTACTTC.

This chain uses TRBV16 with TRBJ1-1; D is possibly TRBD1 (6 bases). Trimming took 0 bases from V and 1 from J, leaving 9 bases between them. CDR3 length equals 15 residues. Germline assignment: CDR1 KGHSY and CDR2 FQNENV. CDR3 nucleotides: TGTGCCAGCAGCCAATCGGGACACGCGAACACTGAAGCTTTCTTT. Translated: CASSQSGHANTEAFF.

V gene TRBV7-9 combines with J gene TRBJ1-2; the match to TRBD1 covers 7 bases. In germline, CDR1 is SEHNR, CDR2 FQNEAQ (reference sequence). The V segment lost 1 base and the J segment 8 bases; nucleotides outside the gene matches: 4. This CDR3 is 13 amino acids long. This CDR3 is CASSLEGGRGYTF. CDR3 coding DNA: TGTGCCAGCAGCTTAGAAGGGGGCCGGGGCTACACCTTC. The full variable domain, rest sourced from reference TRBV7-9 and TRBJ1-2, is DTGVSQNPRHKITKRGQNVTFRCDPISEHNRLYWYRQTLGQGPEFLTYFQNEAQLEKSRLLSDRFSAERPKGSFSTLEIQRTEQGDSAMYLCASSLEGGRGYTFGSGTRLTVV.